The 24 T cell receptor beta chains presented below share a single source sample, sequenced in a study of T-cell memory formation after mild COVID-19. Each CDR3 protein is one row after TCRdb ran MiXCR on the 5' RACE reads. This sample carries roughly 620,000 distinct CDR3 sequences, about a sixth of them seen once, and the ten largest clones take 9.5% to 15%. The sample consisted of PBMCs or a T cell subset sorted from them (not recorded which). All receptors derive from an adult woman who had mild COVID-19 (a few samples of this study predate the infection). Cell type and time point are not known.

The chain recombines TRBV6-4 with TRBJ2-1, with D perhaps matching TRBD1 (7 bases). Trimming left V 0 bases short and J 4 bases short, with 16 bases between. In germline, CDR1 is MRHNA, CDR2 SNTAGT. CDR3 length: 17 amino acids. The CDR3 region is CASSDSSGRGVYNEQFF. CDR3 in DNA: TGTGCCAGCAGTGACTCGAGCGGCAGGGGGGTTTACAATGAGCAGTTCTTC.

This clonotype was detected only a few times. The CDR3 loop reads CASSLFHGQWSQPQHF. The DNA for the CDR3 is TGTGCCAGCAGCTTATTTCACGGACAATGGAGTCAGCCCCAGCATTTT. The J gene is TRBJ1-5, the V gene TRBV7-2; TRBD1 is a possible D gene (5 bases). The CDR3 loop spans 16 amino acids. Germline values: CDR1 SGHTA, CDR2 FQGNSA. The V end lost 2 bases, the J end lost 6 bases, and 17 bases lay between the germline ends.

CDR3 DNA: TGCAGCGCCTCGACAGGGGACTACAATGAGCAGTTCTTC. Protein: CSASTGDYNEQFF. The chain employs TRBV29-1 and TRBJ2-1; 8 bases are shared with TRBD1. There are 13 residues in the CDR3. Trimming cost V 7 bases and J 3 bases; bases outside gene matches: 5. The germline V gene has CDR1 SQVTM and CDR2 ANQGSEA.

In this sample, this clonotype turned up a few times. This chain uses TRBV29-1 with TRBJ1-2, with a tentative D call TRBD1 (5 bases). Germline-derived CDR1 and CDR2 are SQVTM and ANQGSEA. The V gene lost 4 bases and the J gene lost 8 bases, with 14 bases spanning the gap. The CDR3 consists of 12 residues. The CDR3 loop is CSVVEGRGGYTF. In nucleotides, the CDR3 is TGCAGCGTTGTTGAGGGGCGCGGAGGCTACACCTTC. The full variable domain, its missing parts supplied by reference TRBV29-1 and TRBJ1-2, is SAVISQKPSRDICQRGTSLTIQCQVDSQVTMMFWYRQQPGQSLTLIATANQGSEATYESGFVIDKFPISRPNLTFSTLTVSNMSPEDSSIYLCSVVEGRGGYTFGSGTRLTVV.

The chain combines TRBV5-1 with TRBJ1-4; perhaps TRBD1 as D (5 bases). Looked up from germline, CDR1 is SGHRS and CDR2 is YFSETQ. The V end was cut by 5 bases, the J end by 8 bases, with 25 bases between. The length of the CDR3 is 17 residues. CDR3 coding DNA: TGCGCCAGCAGTTCCTCCGGGACCACATTGGCATTCGAAAAACTGTTTTTT. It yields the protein CASSSSGTTLAFEKLFF.

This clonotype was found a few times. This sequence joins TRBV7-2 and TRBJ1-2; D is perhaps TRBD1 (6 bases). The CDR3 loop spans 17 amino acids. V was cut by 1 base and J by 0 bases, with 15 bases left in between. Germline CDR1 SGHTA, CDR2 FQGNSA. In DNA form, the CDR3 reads TGTGCCAGCAGCTTAGAGAGGACAGCTTCGGCTAACTATGGCTACACCTTC. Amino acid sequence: CASSLERTASANYGYTF.

CDR3 in amino acids: CASSGTHPSSSGEKLFF. CDR3 coding DNA: TGTGCCAGCAGTGGGACCCATCCCAGCTCCTCGGGTGAAAAACTGTTTTTT. This chain connects TRBV12-3 or TRBV12-4 to TRBJ1-4; a weak D match, TRBD1 (5 bases). Trimming took off 5 bases at V and 7 bases at J, with 23 bases between the two ends. The CDR3 runs 17 residues.

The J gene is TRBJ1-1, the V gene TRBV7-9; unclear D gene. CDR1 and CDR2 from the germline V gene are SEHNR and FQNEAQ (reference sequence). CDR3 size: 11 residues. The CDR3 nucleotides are TGTGCAAGCTTGTCTAACACTGAAGCTTTCTTT. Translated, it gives CASLSNTEAFF.

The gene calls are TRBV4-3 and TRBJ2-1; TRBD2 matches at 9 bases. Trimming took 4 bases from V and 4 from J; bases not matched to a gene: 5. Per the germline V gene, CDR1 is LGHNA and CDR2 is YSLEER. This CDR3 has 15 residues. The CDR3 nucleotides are TGCGCCAGCAGCCCTGGGACTAGCAGGTACAATGAGCAGTTCTTC. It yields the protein CASSPGTSRYNEQFF.

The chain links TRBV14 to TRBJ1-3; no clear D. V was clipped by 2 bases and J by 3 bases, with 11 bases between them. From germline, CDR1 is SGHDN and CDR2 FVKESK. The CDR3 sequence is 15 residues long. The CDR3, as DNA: TGTGCCAGCAGCCAATACCGCACCCTTGGAAACACCATATATTTT. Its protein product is CASSQYRTLGNTIYF.

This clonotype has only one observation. CDR3 bases: TGTGCCAGCAGCCCCGTTGCGGGACGGAGCTCCACCGGGGAGCTGTTTTTT. Protein product: CASSPVAGRSSTGELFF. The chain joins TRBV3-1 to TRBJ2-2; possible D gene TRBD2, 6 bases. Germline loops: CDR1 LGHDT, CDR2 YNNKEL (reference sequence). CDR3 length: 17 amino acids. The V gene lost 4 bases and the J gene lost 4 bases, with 19 bases spanning the gap.

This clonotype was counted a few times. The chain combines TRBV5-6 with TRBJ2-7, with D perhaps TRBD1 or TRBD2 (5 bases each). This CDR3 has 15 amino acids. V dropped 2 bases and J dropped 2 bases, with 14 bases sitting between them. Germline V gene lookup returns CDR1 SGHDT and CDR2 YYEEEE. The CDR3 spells CASSLWRLGAYEQYF. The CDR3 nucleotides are TGTGCCAGCAGCTTATGGCGGTTGGGGGCCTACGAGCAGTACTTC.

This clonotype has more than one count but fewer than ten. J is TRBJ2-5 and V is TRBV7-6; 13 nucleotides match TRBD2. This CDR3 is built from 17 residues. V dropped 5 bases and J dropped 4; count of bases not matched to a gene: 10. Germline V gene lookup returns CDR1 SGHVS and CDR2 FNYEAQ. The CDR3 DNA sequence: TGTGCCAGCAGCAAGGGACTAGCGGGAACCGTACGAGAGACCCAGTACTTC. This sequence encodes CASSKGLAGTVRETQYF.

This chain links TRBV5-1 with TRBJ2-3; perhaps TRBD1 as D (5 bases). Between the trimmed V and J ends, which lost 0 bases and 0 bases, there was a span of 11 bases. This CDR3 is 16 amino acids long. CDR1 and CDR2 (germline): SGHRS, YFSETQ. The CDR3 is CASSLDGGASTDTQYF. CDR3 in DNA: TGCGCCAGCAGCTTGGATGGTGGGGCTAGCACAGATACGCAGTATTTT.

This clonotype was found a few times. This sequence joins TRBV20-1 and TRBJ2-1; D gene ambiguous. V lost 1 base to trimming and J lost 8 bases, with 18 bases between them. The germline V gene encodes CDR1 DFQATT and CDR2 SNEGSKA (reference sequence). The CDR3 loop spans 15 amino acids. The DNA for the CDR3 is TGCAGTGCTAGAGGGCCGGCACCCGACCCGCATGAGCAGTTCTTC. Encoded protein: CSARGPAPDPHEQFF.

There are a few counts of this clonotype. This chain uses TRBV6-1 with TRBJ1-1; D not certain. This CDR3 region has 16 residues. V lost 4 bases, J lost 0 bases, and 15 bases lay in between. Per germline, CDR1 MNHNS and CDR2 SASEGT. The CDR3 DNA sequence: TGTGCCAGCAGTGGGAAGGAGATTATAATGAACACTGAAGCTTTCTTT. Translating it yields CASSGKEIIMNTEAFF.

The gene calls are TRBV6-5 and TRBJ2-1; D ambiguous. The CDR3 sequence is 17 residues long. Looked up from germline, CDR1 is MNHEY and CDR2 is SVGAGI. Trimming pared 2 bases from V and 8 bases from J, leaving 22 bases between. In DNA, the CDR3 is TGTGCCAGCAGTTACCATGGGTTGGCTAACGGTGGCGATGAGCAGTTCTTC. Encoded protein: CASSYHGLANGGDEQFF.

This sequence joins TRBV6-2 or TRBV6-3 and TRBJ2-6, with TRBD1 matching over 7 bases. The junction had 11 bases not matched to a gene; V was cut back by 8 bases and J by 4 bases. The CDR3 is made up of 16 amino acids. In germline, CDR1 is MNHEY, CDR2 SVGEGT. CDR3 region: CASRKMRGLGANVLTF. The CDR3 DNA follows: TGTGCCAGCCGTAAGATGAGGGGGCTGGGGGCCAACGTCCTGACTTTC.

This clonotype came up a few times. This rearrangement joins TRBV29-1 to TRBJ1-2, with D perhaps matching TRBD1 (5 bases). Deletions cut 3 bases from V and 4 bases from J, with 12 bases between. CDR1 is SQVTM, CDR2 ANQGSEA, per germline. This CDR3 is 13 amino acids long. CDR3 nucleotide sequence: TGCAGCGTTGACACATCCGGGGCCTATGGCTACACCTTC. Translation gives CSVDTSGAYGYTF.

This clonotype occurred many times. CDR3 nucleotides: TGCGCCAGCAGCTTGGACACGAACACTGAAGCTTTCTTT. This encodes CASSLDTNTEAFF. J is TRBJ1-1 and V is TRBV5-1; D gene uncertain. With 0 bases removed from V and 1 base from J, the gap between germline ends came to 4 bases. Germline V gene data show CDR1 as SGHRS and CDR2 as YFSETQ. CDR3 length: 13 residues.

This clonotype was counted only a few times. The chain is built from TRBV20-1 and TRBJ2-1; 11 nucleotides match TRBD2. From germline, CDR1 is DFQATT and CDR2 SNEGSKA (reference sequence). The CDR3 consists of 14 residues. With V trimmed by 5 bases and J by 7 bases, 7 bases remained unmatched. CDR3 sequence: CSAGPGTSGNEQFF. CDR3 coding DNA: TGCAGTGCTGGACCCGGGACTAGCGGAAATGAGCAGTTCTTC.

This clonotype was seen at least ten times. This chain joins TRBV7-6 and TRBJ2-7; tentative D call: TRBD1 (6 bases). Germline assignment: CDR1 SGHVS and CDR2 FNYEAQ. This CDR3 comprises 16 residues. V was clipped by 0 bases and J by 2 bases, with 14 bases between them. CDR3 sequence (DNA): TGTGCCAGCAGCTTAGCCTTGGGGGACACCCCCTACGAGCAGTACTTC. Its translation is CASSLALGDTPYEQYF.

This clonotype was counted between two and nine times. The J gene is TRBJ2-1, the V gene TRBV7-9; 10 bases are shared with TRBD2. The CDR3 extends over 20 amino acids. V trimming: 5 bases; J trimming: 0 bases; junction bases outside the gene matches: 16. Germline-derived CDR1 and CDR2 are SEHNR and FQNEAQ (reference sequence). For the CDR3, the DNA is TGTGCCAGCAGCCCGAGAGGGACTAGCGTTACGTTTAGCTCCTACAATGAGCAGTTCTTC. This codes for CASSPRGTSVTFSSYNEQFF.

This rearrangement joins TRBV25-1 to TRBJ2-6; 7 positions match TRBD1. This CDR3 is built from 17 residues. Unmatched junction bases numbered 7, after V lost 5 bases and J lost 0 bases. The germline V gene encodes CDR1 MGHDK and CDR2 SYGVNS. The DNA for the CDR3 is TGTGCCAGCAGTCCCCGGGACAGATTCTCTGGGGCCAACGTCCTGACTTTC. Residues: CASSPRDRFSGANVLTF.